This T cell receptor beta chain is from a study of T cells in localized non-small cell lung cancer. Points on this clone: No antigen is known for it.

General study results and limits: Tumor trailed uninvolved adjacent lung in T cell clonality, which peaked there. Patients showing higher blood T cell density tended to see longer overall survival.

Measured with immunoSEQ multiplex PCR; TCRdb has only the in-frame clones, and not every one. The sample includes 20,000 to 30,000 clones, 86% of them seen just once. Per germline, CDR1 MDHEN and CDR2 SYDVKM. The CDR3 runs to 14 residues. V lost 3 bases to trimming and J lost 0 bases, with 6 bases between them. Sequenced material: peripheral blood, taken before any cancer treatment. The chain carries TRBV28 and TRBJ2-4; D is uncertain. The clonotype was recovered from a woman aged 40-69 years with stage I lung adenocarcinoma. The CDR3 reads CASSLRVAKNIQYF. CDR3 nucleotides: TGTGCCAGCAGTTTGCGAGTAGCCAAAAACATTCAGTACTTC.